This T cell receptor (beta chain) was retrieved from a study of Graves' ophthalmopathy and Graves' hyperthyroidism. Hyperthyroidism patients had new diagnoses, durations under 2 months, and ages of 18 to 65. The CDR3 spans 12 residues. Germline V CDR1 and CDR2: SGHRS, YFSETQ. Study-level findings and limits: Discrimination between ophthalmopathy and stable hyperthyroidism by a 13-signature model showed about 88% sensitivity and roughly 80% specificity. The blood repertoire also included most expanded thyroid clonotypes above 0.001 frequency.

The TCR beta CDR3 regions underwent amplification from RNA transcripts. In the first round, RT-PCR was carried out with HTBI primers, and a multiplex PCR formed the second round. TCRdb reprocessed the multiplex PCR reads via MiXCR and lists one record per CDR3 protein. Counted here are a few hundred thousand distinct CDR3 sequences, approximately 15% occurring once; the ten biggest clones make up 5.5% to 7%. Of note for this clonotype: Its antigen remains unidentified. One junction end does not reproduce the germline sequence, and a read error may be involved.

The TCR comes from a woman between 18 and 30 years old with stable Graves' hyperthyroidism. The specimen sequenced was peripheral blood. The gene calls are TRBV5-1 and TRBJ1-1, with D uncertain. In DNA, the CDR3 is TGCGCCAGCAGCTTGGGACGCACTGAAGCTTGCTTT. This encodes CASSLGRTEACF.